This T cell receptor (beta chain) was observed in a study of beta chain features in type 1 diabetes. Study at large: Cell yields, gender and age were comparable in patients and healthy donors. Examination of sorted cells across all samples involved about 99 million cells. Overall study findings and caveats: Patients with Type 1 diabetes showed moderately but significantly shorter TCRB CDR3s in all four CD4+ subsets. High TCR expression in some cells could lead to their over-representation in cDNA sequencing.

Sequencing targeted expressed TCRB transcripts, as all isolated RNA had been reverse transcribed. Sequencing was performed with immunoSEQ multiplex PCR; in TCRdb, only in-frame clones are kept and a portion is missing. This table has about 180,000 clones, approximately 7.8% appearing once. This clone was seen more than once but under ten times. Its target is not known. V lost 0 bases to trimming and J lost 7 bases, with 15 bases between them. The CDR3 length is 15 residues. Germline V gene data show CDR1 as SNHLY and CDR2 as FYNNEI. What was sequenced was central memory CD4+ T cells from blood. This TCR derives from a woman between 40 and 55 years old with type 1 diabetes. V and J are TRBV2 and TRBJ1-2; weak D call: TRBD1 (5 bases). The CDR3 protein is CASSEALRRGGGYTF. In nucleotides, the CDR3 is TGTGCCAGCAGTGAAGCGCTCCGAAGGGGAGGTGGCTACACCTTC. Based on the CDR3 plus reference TRBV2 and TRBJ1-2, the full variable domain is EPEVTQTPSHQVTQMGQEVILRCVPISNHLYFYWYRQILGQKVEFLVSFYNNEISEKSEIFDDQFSVERPDGSNFTLKIRSTKLEDSAMYFCASSEALRRGGGYTFGSGTRLTVV.